This T cell receptor beta chain was recovered during a study of T cell responses to AZD1222 COVID-19 vaccine. The CDR3 is 13 residues long. The V gene's germline CDR1 is MDHEN and CDR2 SYDVKM. Trimming took 7 bases from V and 0 from J, leaving 9 bases between them. TCRdb's table, derived via immunoSEQ multiplex PCR, lists solely in-frame clones and lacks some. The sample lists about 90,000 clones; 90% to 95% were seen once. Study-wide results and limits: CD4 TCRs covered the whole spike, strongest at regions 160-218 and 743-854.

Note on this clone: What it recognizes is unknown.

This specimen was peripheral blood, taken on day 0 of MenACWY control vaccination. This receptor was identified in an adult in good health. The chain recombines TRBV28 with TRBJ1-1; D gene ambiguous. The CDR3 bases are TGTGCCAGCACCGAATTGATGAACACTGAAGCTTTCTTT. Protein product: CASTELMNTEAFF.